This T cell receptor beta chain was retrieved from a study of sequential checkpoint blockade in melanoma. As for the study in general: Arm A got nivolumab then ipilimumab; arm B the reverse, 1:1. Both treatment sequences were followed by maintenance nivolumab.

Sequencing was performed with immunoSEQ multiplex PCR; in TCRdb, only in-frame clones are kept and a portion is missing. The data contain tens of thousands of clones, about 89% of them singletons. The ends lost 11 bases at V and 8 bases at J; junction bases unmatched: 11. Germline loops: CDR1 SNHLY, CDR2 FYNNEI. CDR3 length equals 13 residues. Stated treatment: randomized to nivolumab then ipilimumab (arm A) or the reverse (arm B). DNA-damaging chemotherapy had not been given to any patient beforehand. PBMC sorting kept live CD3+CD8+ cells without CD19 or CD56. The receptor comes from a human donor with melanoma. The material was CD8+ T cells sorted from blood (inferred from file names), obtained from a patient given nivolumab and ipilimumab in sequence. This chain links TRBV2 with TRBJ1-5; TRBD1 aligns across 8 bases. The CDR3 loop is CAGAGGPGEPQHF. As DNA, the CDR3 is TGTGCCGGCGCAGGGGGCCCTGGGGAGCCCCAGCATTTT.